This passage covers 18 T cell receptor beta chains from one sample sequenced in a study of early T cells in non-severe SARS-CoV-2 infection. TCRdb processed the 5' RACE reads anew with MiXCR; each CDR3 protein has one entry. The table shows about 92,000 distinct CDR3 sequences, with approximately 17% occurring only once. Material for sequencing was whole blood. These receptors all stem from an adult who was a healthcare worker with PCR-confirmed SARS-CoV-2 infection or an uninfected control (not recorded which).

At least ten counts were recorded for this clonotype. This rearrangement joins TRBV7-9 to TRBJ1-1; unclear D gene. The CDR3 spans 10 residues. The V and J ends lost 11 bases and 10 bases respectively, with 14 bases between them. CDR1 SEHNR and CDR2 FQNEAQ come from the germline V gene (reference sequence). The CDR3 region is CAPRAGPAFF. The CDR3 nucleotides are TGTGCCCCCCGGGCTGGGCCAGCTTTCTTT.

For the CDR3, the DNA is TGTGCCAGTAGTCCGTCCCGGGACAGGGATCAGCCCCAGCATTTT. It translates to CASSPSRDRDQPQHF. The rearrangement links TRBV19 to TRBJ1-5, with 9 bases fitting TRBD1. V shed 5 bases and J 5 bases; nucleotides not matched to a gene: 7. The CDR3 is 15 residues long. Germline lookup yields CDR1 LNHDA and CDR2 SQIVND (reference sequence).

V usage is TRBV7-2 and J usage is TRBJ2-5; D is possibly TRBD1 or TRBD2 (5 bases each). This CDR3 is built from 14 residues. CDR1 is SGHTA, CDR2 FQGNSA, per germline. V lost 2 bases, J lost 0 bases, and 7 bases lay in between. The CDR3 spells CASSLWGHQETQYF. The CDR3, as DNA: TGTGCCAGCAGCTTATGGGGACACCAAGAGACCCAGTACTTC.

The CDR3 bases are TGTGCCAGCAGCCGGTTCACGGGGATTAACACCGGGGAGCTGTTTTTT. Translated: CASSRFTGINTGELFF. J is TRBJ2-2 and V is TRBV7-2; possibly TRBD2 for D (5 bases). This CDR3 has 16 amino acids. CDR1 and CDR2 (germline): SGHTA, FQGNSA. The V end was cut by 5 bases, the J end by 2 bases, with 15 bases between.

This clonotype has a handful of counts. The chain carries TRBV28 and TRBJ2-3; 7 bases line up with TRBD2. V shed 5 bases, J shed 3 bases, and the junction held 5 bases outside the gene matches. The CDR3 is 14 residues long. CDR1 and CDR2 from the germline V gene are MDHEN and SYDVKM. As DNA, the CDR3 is TGTGCCAGCAGTACGTCTAGCGGTACAGATACGCAGTATTTT. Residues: CASSTSSGTDTQYF.

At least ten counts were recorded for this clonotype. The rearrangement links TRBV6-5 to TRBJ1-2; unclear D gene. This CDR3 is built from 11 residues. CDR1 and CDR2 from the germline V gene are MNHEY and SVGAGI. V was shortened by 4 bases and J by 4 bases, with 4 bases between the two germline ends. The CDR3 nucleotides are TGTGCCAGCAGTTCTAGCTATGGCTACACCTTC. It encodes CASSSSYGYTF.

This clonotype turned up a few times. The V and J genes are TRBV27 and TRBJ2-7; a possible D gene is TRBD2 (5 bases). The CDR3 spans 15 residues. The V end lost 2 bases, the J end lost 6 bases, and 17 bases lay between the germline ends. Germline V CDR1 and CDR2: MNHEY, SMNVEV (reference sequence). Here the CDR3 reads CASSLSGLGTREQYF. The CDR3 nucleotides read TGTGCCAGCAGTTTAAGCGGTCTCGGAACGCGCGAGCAGTACTTC.

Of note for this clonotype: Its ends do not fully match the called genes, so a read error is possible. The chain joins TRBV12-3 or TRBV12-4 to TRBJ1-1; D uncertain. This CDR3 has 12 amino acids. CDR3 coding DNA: TGTGCCAGCACTTACATAGCCTCTGAAGTTTTCTTT. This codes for CASTYIASEVFF.

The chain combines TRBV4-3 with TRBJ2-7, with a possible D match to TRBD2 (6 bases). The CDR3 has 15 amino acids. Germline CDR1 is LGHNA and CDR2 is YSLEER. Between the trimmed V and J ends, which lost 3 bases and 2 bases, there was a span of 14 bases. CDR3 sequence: CASSQLGQRAYEQYF. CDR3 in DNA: TGCGCCAGCAGCCAGTTAGGGCAGCGGGCCTACGAGCAGTACTTC.

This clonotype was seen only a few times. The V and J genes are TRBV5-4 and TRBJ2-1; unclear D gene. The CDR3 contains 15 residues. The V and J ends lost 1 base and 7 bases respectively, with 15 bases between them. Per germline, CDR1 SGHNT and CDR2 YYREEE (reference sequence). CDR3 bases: TGTGCCAGCAGCTTGACAGCCCAAACGAGGAATGAGCAGTTCTTC. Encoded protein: CASSLTAQTRNEQFF.

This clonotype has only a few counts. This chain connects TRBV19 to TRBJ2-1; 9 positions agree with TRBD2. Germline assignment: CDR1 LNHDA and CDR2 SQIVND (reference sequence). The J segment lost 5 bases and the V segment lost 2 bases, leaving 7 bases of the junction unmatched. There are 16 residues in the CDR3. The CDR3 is CASSIRLAGSHNEQFF. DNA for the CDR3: TGTGCCAGTAGTATAAGGCTAGCGGGATCCCACAATGAGCAGTTCTTC.

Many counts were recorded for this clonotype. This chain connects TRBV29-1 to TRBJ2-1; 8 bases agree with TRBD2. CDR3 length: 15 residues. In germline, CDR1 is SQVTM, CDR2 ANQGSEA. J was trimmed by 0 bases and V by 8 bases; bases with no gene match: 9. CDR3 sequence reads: CSPSGLAGSYNEQFF. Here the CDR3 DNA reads TGCAGCCCATCGGGGCTAGCGGGCTCCTACAATGAGCAGTTCTTC.

Written as DNA, the CDR3 is TGTGCCAGCAGCCAATCGGCCGGGACTGGGCTAGGGGGCGAGCAGTACTTC. This gives the protein CASSQSAGTGLGGEQYF. The chain combines TRBV16 with TRBJ2-7; D possibly matches TRBD1 or TRBD2 (6 bases each). Trimming removed 0 bases at V and 6 bases at J, with 21 bases between. Germline V gene lookup returns CDR1 KGHSY and CDR2 FQNENV. CDR3 length: 17 amino acids.

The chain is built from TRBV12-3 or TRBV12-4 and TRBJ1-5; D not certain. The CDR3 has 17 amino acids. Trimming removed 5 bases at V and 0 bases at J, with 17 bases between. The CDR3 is CASSRSFGDYSNQPQHF. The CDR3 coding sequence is TGTGCCAGCAGTCGAAGCTTTGGGGATTATAGCAATCAGCCCCAGCATTTT.

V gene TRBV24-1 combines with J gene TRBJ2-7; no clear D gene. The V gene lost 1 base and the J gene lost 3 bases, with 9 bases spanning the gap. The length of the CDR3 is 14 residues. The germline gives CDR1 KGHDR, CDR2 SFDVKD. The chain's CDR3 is CATSDFPQDYEQYF. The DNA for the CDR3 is TGTGCCACCAGTGATTTTCCCCAGGACTACGAGCAGTACTTC.

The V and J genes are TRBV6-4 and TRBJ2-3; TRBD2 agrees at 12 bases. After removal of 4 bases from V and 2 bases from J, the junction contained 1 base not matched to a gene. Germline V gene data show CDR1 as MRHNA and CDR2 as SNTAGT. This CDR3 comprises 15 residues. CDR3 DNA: TGTGCCAGCAGTGCTAGCGGGGGGGCCACAGATACGCAGTATTTT. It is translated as CASSASGGATDTQYF.

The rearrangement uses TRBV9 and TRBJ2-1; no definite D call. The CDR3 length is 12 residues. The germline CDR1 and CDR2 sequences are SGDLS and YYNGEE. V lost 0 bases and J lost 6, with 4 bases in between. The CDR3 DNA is TGTGCCAGCAGCGTAGGGTCCAATGAGCAGTTCTTC. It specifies CASSVGSNEQFF.

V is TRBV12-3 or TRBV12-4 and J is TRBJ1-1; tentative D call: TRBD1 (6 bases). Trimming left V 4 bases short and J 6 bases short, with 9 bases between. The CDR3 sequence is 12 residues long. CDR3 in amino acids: CASSSQGPEAFF. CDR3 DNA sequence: TGTGCCAGCAGTTCACAGGGACCTGAAGCTTTCTTT.